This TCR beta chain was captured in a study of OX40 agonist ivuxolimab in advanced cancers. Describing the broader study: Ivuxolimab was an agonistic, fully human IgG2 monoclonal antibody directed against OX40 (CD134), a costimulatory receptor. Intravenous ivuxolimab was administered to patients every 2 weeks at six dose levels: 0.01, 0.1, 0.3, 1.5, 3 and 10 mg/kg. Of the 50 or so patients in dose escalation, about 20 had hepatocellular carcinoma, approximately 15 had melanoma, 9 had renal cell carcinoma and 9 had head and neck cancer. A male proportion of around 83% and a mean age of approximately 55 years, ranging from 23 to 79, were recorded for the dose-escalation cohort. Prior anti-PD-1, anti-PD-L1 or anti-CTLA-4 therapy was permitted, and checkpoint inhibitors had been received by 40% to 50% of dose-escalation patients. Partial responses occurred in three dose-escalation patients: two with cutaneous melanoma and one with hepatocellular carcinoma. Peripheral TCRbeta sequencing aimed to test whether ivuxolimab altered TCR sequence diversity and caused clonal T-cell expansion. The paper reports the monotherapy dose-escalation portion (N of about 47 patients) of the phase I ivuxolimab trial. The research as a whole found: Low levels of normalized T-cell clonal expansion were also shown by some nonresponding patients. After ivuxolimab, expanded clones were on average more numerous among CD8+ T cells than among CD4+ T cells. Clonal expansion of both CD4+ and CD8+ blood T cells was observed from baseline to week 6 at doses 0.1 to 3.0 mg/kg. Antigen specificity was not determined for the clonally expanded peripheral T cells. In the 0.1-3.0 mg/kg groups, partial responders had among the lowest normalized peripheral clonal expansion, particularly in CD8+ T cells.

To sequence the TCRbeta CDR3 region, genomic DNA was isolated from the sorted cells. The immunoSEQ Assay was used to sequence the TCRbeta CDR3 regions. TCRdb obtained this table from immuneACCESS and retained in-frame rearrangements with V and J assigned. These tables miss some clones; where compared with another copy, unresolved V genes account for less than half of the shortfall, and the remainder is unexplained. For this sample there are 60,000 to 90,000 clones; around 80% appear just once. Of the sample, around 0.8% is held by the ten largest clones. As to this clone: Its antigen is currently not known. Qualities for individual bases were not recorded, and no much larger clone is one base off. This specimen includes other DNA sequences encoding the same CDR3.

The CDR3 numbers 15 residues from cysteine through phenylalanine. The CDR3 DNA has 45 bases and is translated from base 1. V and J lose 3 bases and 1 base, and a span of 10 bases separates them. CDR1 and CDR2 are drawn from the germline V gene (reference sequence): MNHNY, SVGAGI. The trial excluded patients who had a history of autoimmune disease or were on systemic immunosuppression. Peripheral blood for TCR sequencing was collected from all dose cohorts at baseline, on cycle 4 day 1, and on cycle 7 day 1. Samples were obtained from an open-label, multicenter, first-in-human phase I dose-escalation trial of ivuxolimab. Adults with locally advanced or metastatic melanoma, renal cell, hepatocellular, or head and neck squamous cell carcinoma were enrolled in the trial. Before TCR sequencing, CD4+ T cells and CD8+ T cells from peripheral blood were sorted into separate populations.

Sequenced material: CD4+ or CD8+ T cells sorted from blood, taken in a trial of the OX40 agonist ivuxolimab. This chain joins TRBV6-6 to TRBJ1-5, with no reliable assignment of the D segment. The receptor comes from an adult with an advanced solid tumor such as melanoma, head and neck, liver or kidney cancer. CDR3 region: CASSYGVQSNQPQHF. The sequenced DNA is TGTGCCAGCAGTTATGGGGTTCAGAGCAATCAGCCCCAGCATTTT.